A single sample gave rise to the 18 T cell receptor beta chains below, sequenced in a study of cytomegalovirus exposure and HLA in healthy donors. 60 Vbeta and 13 Jbeta primers were used in PCR. Produced via immunoSEQ multiplex PCR; TCRdb's table is partial and in-frame only. The table shows 150,000 to 200,000 clones, with about 62% occurring only once. The sequencing input was PBMCs. The source is a man aged 40-50 years in good health and CMV-seronegative.

The chain joins TRBV19 to TRBJ1-5; the D gene is possibly TRBD1 (5 bases). The germline V gene has CDR1 LNHDA and CDR2 SQIVND (reference sequence). The CDR3 is 13 residues long. The ends were cut back, 7 bases at V and 6 bases at J, with 13 bases in the middle. The CDR3: CASMGQGSQPQHF. The CDR3 DNA is TGTGCCAGTATGGGGCAGGGCAGTCAGCCCCAGCATTTT.

The chain is built from TRBV5-3 and TRBJ2-5; the match to TRBD1 covers 9 bases. TRBV5-3 is noted as an ORF with a role that remains uncertain. The J segment lost 5 bases and the V segment lost 4 bases, leaving 18 bases of the junction unmatched. This CDR3 is 18 amino acids long. The CDR3 DNA is TGTGCCAGAAGCCCCAACCCCCGGACAGGGGATGTCCGGGAGACCCAGTACTTC. This encodes CARSPNPRTGDVRETQYF.

The genes are TRBV5-1 and TRBJ1-1; 7 bases agree with TRBD1. CDR3 length: 14 amino acids. With V trimmed by 3 bases and J by 8 bases, 10 bases remained unmatched. CDR1 is SGHRS and CDR2 is YFSETQ in the germline V gene. Written as DNA, the CDR3 is TGCGCCAGCAGCTATGAGGGGGCGGTTTTAGAAGCTTTCTTT. Translating it yields CASSYEGAVLEAFF.

The genes are TRBV19 and TRBJ2-7; TRBD2 agrees at 12 bases. Germline V CDR1 and CDR2: LNHDA, SQIVND (reference sequence). The length of the CDR3 is 15 residues. J was trimmed by 3 bases and V by 6 bases; bases with no gene match: 6. CDR3 protein: CASSPLAGGNYEQYF. CDR3 bases: TGTGCCAGTAGCCCTCTAGCGGGGGGGAACTACGAGCAGTACTTC.

The CDR3 DNA sequence: TGTGCCAGCAGCACTGGGACAGGGGGCGTCGTTTTCTTTGGCTACACCTTC. It translates to CASSTGTGGVVFFGYTF. This chain connects TRBV5-6 to TRBJ1-2, with 12 bases that match TRBD1. This CDR3 spans 17 amino acids. Germline assignment: CDR1 SGHDT and CDR2 YYEEEE. V was pared by 4 bases and J by 7 bases, with 14 bases of the junction left unmatched.

As DNA, the CDR3 is TGTGCCAGCAGCTCCCAGGGGAGTGGGTTCGATGAGCAGTTCTTC. It is translated as CASSSQGSGFDEQFF. The J gene is TRBJ2-1, the V gene TRBV7-3; possibly TRBD1 for D (6 bases). Germline loops: CDR1 SGHTA, CDR2 FQGTGA. The ends were cut back, 4 bases at V and 8 bases at J, with 18 bases in the middle. The CDR3 loop spans 15 amino acids. Looking up the rest from reference TRBV7-3 and TRBJ2-1 gives the full variable domain: GAGVSQTPSNKVTEKGKYVELRCDPISGHTALYWYRQSLGQGPEFLIYFQGTGAADDSGLPNDRFFAVRPEGSVSTLKIQRTERGDSAVYLCASSSQGSGFDEQFFGPGTRLTVL.

V usage is TRBV5-4 and J usage is TRBJ1-1; D not certain. V shed 0 bases and J shed 11 bases, with 14 bases lying between them. The CDR3 has 13 residues. The germline V gene has CDR1 SGHNT and CDR2 YYREEE (reference sequence). CDR3 in amino acids: CASSLANWAGAFF. The CDR3 DNA sequence: TGTGCCAGCAGCTTGGCCAACTGGGCGGGGGCTTTCTTT.

The chain is built from TRBV7-7 and TRBJ2-1; 15 positions agree with TRBD2. This CDR3 is 17 amino acids long. Germline assignment: CDR1 SSHAT and CDR2 FNYEAQ (reference sequence). J was trimmed by 0 bases and V by 4 bases; bases with no gene match: 1. The CDR3 region has the DNA TGTGCCAGCAGCTCGGGACTAGCGGGGGGCTCCTACAATGAGCAGTTCTTC. Protein product: CASSSGLAGGSYNEQFF.

J is TRBJ1-1 and V is TRBV7-6; TRBD1 matches 7 bases. CDR1 and CDR2 (germline): SGHVS, FNYEAQ. J lost 3 bases, V lost 0 bases, and 7 bases had no gene match. The CDR3 is 16 amino acids. CDR3 region: CASSLAGGAIDTEAFF. CDR3 in DNA: TGTGCCAGCAGCTTAGCAGGGGGCGCAATAGACACTGAAGCTTTCTTT.

The V and J genes are TRBV7-2 and TRBJ2-7; TRBD1 aligns across 7 bases. V lost 2 bases to trimming and J lost 4 bases; unmatched junction nucleotides: 11. The germline V gene has CDR1 SGHTA and CDR2 FQGNSA. This CDR3 is 16 amino acids long. The CDR3 sequence: CASSLPVGTVQYEQYF. CDR3 sequence (DNA): TGTGCCAGCAGCTTACCCGTTGGGACAGTTCAATACGAGCAGTACTTC.

This clone was detected a few times. The chain is built from TRBV9 and TRBJ2-2, with 9 bases identical to TRBD1. Per the germline V gene, CDR1 is SGDLS and CDR2 is YYNGEE. The CDR3 sequence is 16 residues long. The V and J ends lost 6 bases and 5 bases, in that order; junction bases with no gene match: 11. The CDR3 is CASNRGGTGRTGELFF. CDR3 DNA: TGTGCCAGCAACAGGGGGGGGACAGGGCGGACCGGGGAGCTGTTTTTT.

The chain has TRBV19 and TRBJ2-7; no reliable D call. This CDR3 contains 12 residues. Germline assignment: CDR1 LNHDA and CDR2 SQIVND (reference sequence). Between the trimmed V and J ends, which lost 4 bases and 6 bases, there was a span of 10 bases. The DNA for the CDR3 is TGTGCCAGTAGTACGACCCCGGGCGAGCAGTACTTC. The encoded protein is CASSTTPGEQYF.

V usage is TRBV7-2 and J usage is TRBJ2-5; 9 positions agree with TRBD2. TRBJ2-7 matches the DNA end more closely, so the J call is doubtful. The CDR3 is made up of 13 amino acids. CDR1 and CDR2 from the germline V gene are SGHTA and FQGNSA. CDR3 nucleotides: TGTGCCAGCTCTGCTAGCGGGAATTACGAGCAGTACTTC. It is translated as CASSASGNYEQYF.

The chain uses TRBV5-1 and TRBJ2-7, with 7 positions matching TRBD1. Trimming cost V 4 bases and J 6 bases; bases outside gene matches: 10. There are 14 residues in the CDR3. Looked up from germline, CDR1 is SGHRS and CDR2 is YFSETQ. CDR3: CASSIRDRVGEQYF. The CDR3, as DNA: TGCGCCAGCAGCATCCGGGACAGAGTTGGCGAGCAGTACTTC.

The chain carries TRBV7-2 and TRBJ2-6; no clear D gene. The CDR3 has 15 amino acids. Trimming removed 5 bases at V and 1 base at J, with 9 bases between. Germline values: CDR1 SGHTA, CDR2 FQGNSA. CDR3 in amino acids: CASSPSPSGANVLTF. The DNA of the CDR3 is TGTGCCAGCAGCCCCTCCCCTTCTGGGGCCAACGTCCTGACTTTC.

CDR3 nucleotide sequence: TGTGCCAGCAGTCCAAACCAAGAGACCCAGTACTTC. Protein: CASSPNQETQYF. V gene TRBV27 combines with J gene TRBJ2-5; no firm D call. CDR1 and CDR2 from the germline V gene are MNHEY and SMNVEV (reference sequence). Trimming stripped 5 bases from V and 0 bases from J, with 4 bases between. The CDR3 runs 12 residues.

This chain links TRBV4-1 with TRBJ2-1; 8 bases agree with TRBD2. Trimming removed 1 base from V and 5 bases from J; junction bases left unmatched: 7. Germline lookup yields CDR1 MGHRA and CDR2 YSYEKL. CDR3 length: 16 amino acids. DNA for the CDR3: TGCGCCAGCAGCCAAGTGTTAACTAGCGGACACAATGAGCAGTTCTTC. It translates to CASSQVLTSGHNEQFF.

The rearrangement uses TRBV2 and TRBJ2-7, with 12 bases identical to TRBD1. V gave up 4 bases and J gave up 5 bases; unmatched junction bases: 12. This CDR3 is built from 17 residues. Germline assignment: CDR1 SNHLY and CDR2 FYNNEI. The chain's CDR3 is CASSGLPAGDRGHEQYF. DNA of the CDR3: TGTGCCAGCAGTGGGCTTCCGGCGGGGGACAGGGGGCACGAGCAGTACTTC.